The 16 T cell receptor beta chains presented below share a single source sample, sequenced in a study of T cells in localized non-small cell lung cancer. TCRdb's copy holds only in-frame clones and misses some; the assay was immunoSEQ multiplex PCR. The sample lists approximately 150,000 clones; roughly 90% were seen once. Sequenced here: peripheral blood, sampled before any cancer treatment. The receptors originated from a female donor aged 60 or older with stage I lung adenocarcinoma.

This chain uses TRBV7-9 with TRBJ2-7; tentatively, D is TRBD1 or TRBD2 (5 bases each). Germline CDR1 reads SEHNR; CDR2 reads FQNEAQ (reference sequence). The CDR3 has 15 residues. The germline V and J ends were trimmed by 2 bases and 5 bases, with 16 bases remaining between them. CDR3 sequence reads: CASSLLGTRGDEQYF. For the CDR3, the DNA is TGTGCCAGCAGCTTATTGGGCACCAGAGGGGACGAGCAGTACTTC.

The gene calls are TRBV28 and TRBJ1-5; the D gene is possibly TRBD1 (6 bases). V was clipped by 1 base and J by 6 bases, with 10 bases between them. Germline V gene lookup returns CDR1 MDHEN and CDR2 SYDVKM. The CDR3 extends over 14 amino acids. CDR3 amino acids: CASSLFGQIQPQHF. The DNA of the CDR3 is TGTGCCAGCAGTTTATTCGGACAGATTCAGCCCCAGCATTTT.

J is TRBJ2-1 and V is TRBV7-9; D unresolved. CDR3 length: 14 amino acids. Trimming cost V 2 bases and J 8 bases, with 13 bases left between them. Looked up from germline, CDR1 is SEHNR and CDR2 is FQNEAQ (reference sequence). The CDR3 DNA sequence: TGTGCCAGCAGCTTAACAAACCCGAACGATGAGCAGTTCTTC. The encoded protein is CASSLTNPNDEQFF.

The chain links TRBV5-4 to TRBJ2-3, with D perhaps matching TRBD2 (6 bases). V was trimmed by 3 bases and J by 5 bases, leaving 10 bases between them. Per the germline V gene, CDR1 is SGHNT and CDR2 is YYREEE (reference sequence). The CDR3 contains 13 residues. The CDR3 sequence: CASSSPGEDTQYF. In nucleotides, the CDR3 is TGTGCCAGCAGCTCCCCGGGGGAAGATACGCAGTATTTT.

V is TRBV6-5 and J is TRBJ2-7; TRBD2 is a possible D gene (6 bases). Germline values: CDR1 MNHEY, CDR2 SVGAGI. V gave up 6 bases and J gave up 7 bases, with 7 bases separating them. The length of the CDR3 is 10 residues. CDR3 bases: TGTGCCAGCAGGGGAGGTGAGCAGTACTTC. Translating gives CASRGGEQYF.

The chain carries TRBV18 and TRBJ2-7; possible D gene TRBD2, 6 bases. The V and J ends lost 6 bases and 4 bases respectively, with 13 bases between them. Germline V gives CDR1 KGHSH, CDR2 LQKENI. CDR3 length: 13 residues. This CDR3 reads CASSPGLEYEQYF. The DNA for the CDR3 is TGTGCCAGCTCTCCGGGACTCGAATACGAGCAGTACTTC.

The V and J genes are TRBV4-1 and TRBJ2-4; D uncertain. Trimming shortened V by 0 bases and J by 8 bases, and 14 bases separated the two germline ends. Looked up from germline, CDR1 is MGHRA and CDR2 is YSYEKL. This CDR3 region has 15 residues. For the CDR3, the DNA is TGCGCCAGCAGCCAAGATGGGTCCGGGTCGGACATTCAGTACTTC. It is translated as CASSQDGSGSDIQYF.

The chain carries TRBV7-7 and TRBJ2-1; 8 bases agree with TRBD1. V lost 5 bases and J lost 3; bases outside the gene matches: 6. This CDR3 spans 15 amino acids. In germline, CDR1 is SSHAT, CDR2 FNYEAQ (reference sequence). The CDR3, as DNA: TGTGCCAGCAGCATAGGACAGGGATTCTACAATGAGCAGTTCTTC. It translates to CASSIGQGFYNEQFF.

V usage is TRBV7-2 and J usage is TRBJ2-5; the match to TRBD2 covers 12 bases. With V trimmed by 5 bases and J by 7 bases, 8 bases remained unmatched. Germline V CDR1 and CDR2: SGHTA, FQGNSA. The CDR3 has 15 residues. The CDR3 protein is CASSPLAGGLGTQYF. The CDR3 DNA is TGTGCCAGCAGCCCACTAGCGGGAGGCCTGGGGACCCAGTACTTC.

The rearrangement joins TRBV5-6 to TRBJ2-5; perhaps D is TRBD1 or TRBD2 (5 bases each). This CDR3 spans 17 amino acids. With 0 bases removed from V and 5 bases from J, the gap between germline ends came to 20 bases. CDR1 is SGHDT and CDR2 is YYEEEE in the germline V gene. The CDR3 bases are TGTGCCAGCAGCTTGGGGTCAGGGCGGGTCCAGTGGGAGACCCAGTACTTC. It is translated as CASSLGSGRVQWETQYF.

V usage is TRBV10-1 and J usage is TRBJ2-1; 7 bases match TRBD1. This CDR3 contains 18 residues. Germline V gene lookup returns CDR1 WNHNN and CDR2 SYGVQD (reference sequence). J gave up 1 base and V 6 bases, and 15 bases lay outside the gene matches. As DNA, the CDR3 is TGCGCCAGCAGCGAAAAGGCAGGGGGATCGGGGTCCTACAATGAGCAGTTCTTC. Translating gives CASSEKAGGSGSYNEQFF.

This chain connects TRBV19 to TRBJ2-7; 11 bases are a match to TRBD1. Unmatched junction bases numbered 9, after V lost 11 bases and J lost 3 bases. This CDR3 is 14 amino acids long. The germline V gene has CDR1 LNHDA and CDR2 SQIVND (reference sequence). CDR3 amino acids: CARQTGTGGYEQYF. CDR3 coding DNA: TGTGCCCGGCAGACGGGGACAGGGGGCTACGAGCAGTACTTC.

This rearrangement joins TRBV9 to TRBJ1-1; TRBD1 is a possible D gene (5 bases). The V end was cut by 2 bases, the J end by 1 base, with 9 bases between. CDR1 and CDR2 from the germline V gene are SGDLS and YYNGEE. There are 14 residues in the CDR3. In nucleotides, the CDR3 is TGTGCCAGCAGCGTCATTCAGGGGAACACTGAAGCTTTCTTT. Translating gives CASSVIQGNTEAFF.

The chain joins TRBV5-1 to TRBJ1-3; perhaps TRBD1 as D (5 bases). V was shortened by 3 bases and J by 4 bases, with 23 bases between the two germline ends. The CDR3 is made up of 18 amino acids. The V gene's germline CDR1 is SGHRS and CDR2 YFSETQ. The CDR3 protein is CASSSSSAQGLGGNTIYF. The CDR3 DNA reads TGCGCCAGCAGCTCGTCTTCCGCCCAGGGTCTGGGAGGAAACACCATATATTTT.

This chain uses TRBV5-1 with TRBJ2-7; a possible D gene is TRBD2 (5 bases). Germline V gives CDR1 SGHRS, CDR2 YFSETQ. The CDR3 is 15 amino acids. Trimming shortened V by 0 bases and J by 3 bases, and 13 bases separated the two germline ends. CDR3 loop: CASSLVVGASYEQYF. The CDR3 coding sequence is TGCGCCAGCAGCTTGGTAGTGGGAGCCAGCTACGAGCAGTACTTC.

The chain recombines TRBV4-2 with TRBJ2-1; 8 nucleotides line up with TRBD2. The CDR3 totals 16 residues. J lost 8 bases, V lost 0 bases, and 9 bases had no gene match. The germline V gene encodes CDR1 LGHNA and CDR2 YNFKEQ. CDR3 loop: CASSQDSGRARDEQFF. The CDR3 region has the DNA TGTGCCAGCAGCCAAGATTCCGGGAGGGCCAGGGATGAGCAGTTCTTC.